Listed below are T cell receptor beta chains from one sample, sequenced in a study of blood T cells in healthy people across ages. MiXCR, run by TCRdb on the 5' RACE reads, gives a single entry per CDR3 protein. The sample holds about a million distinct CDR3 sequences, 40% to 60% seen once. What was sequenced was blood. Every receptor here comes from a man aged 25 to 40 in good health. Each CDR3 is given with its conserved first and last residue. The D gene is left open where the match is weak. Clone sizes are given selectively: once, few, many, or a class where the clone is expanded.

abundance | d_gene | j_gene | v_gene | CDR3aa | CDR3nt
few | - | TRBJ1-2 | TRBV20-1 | CSARDVGYTF | TGCAGTGCTAGAGATGTGGGCTACACCTTC
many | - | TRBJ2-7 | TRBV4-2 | CASSQDHRDYEQYF | TGTGCCAGCAGCCAAGATCACAGGGACTACGAGCAGTACTTC
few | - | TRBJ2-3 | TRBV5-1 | CASSIGGHGYGSTDTQYF | TGCGCCAGCAGCATCGGAGGGCACGGCTATGGTAGCACAGATACGCAGTATTTT
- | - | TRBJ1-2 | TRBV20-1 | CSARDIGGYTF | TGCAGTGCTAGAGATATCGGGGGCTACACCTTC
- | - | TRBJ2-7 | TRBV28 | CASSTVGEQYF | TGTGCCAGCAGTACGGTCGGGGAGCAGTACTTC
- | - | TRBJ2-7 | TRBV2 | CASTDPKYEQYF | TGTGCCAGCACCGACCCCAAATACGAGCAGTACTTC
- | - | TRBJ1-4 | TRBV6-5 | CASRTGASNEKLFF | TGTGCCAGCAGAACCGGGGCTAGTAATGAAAAACTGTTTTTT
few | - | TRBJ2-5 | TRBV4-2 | CASSQDRVSQETQYF | TGTGCCAGCAGCCAAGATAGAGTCAGTCAAGAGACCCAGTACTTC
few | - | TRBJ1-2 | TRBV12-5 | CASGPDSLYGYTF | TGTGCTAGTGGTCCCGACAGCCTCTATGGCTACACCTTC
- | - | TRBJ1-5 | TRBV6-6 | CASSSLSNQPQHF | TGTGCCAGCAGTTCACTTAGCAATCAGCCCCAGCATTTT
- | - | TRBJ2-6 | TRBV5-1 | CASSLDAGFGTGANVPTF | -
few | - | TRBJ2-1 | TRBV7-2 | CASSLGTHTNEQFF | TGTGCCAGCAGCCTTGGGACTCACACCAATGAGCAGTTCTTC